This T cell receptor (beta chain) was sequenced during a study of long-term antiretroviral therapy in people with HIV. Assay version v3.0 of immunoSEQ was used, and it was run at survey level. Clones were read by immunoSEQ multiplex PCR, and TCRdb kept only the in-frame ones, dropping some. The sample contains thousands of clones, over 70% of which appear only once. Trimming shortened V by 1 base and J by 6 bases, and 9 bases separated the two germline ends. Germline V gene lookup returns CDR1 LGHNA and CDR2 YSLEER. The CDR3 is 13 residues long. The United States was where all participants with HIV were treated.

The sequence was obtained from a man between 35 and 55 years old with HIV. The genes are TRBV4-3 and TRBJ1-1, with a possible D match to TRBD1 (5 bases). The sequenced sample was unsorted PBMCs, obtained 0.1 years after starting antiretroviral therapy. The chain's CDR3 is CASSQGSGSEAFF. The CDR3 DNA sequence: TGCGCCAGCAGCCAAGGATCAGGGTCTGAAGCTTTCTTT.